Given below is one T cell receptor beta chain in context. This entry comes from a study of T cell responses to AZD1222 COVID-19 vaccine. Germline CDR1 and CDR2: LGHNA and YNFKEQ. The CDR3 totals 16 residues. J was trimmed by 4 bases and V by 3 bases; bases with no gene match: 10. Measured with immunoSEQ multiplex PCR; TCRdb has only the in-frame clones, and not every one. The table shows around 120,000 clones, with just under 90% occurring only once. V gene TRBV4-2 combines with J gene TRBJ1-2; TRBD1 agrees at 8 bases. This sequence was found in an adult in good health. The sequences come from peripheral blood, collected on day 0 of AZD1222 vaccination. The CDR3 nucleotides are TGTGCCAGCAGCCAGGTTCCGGGACAGGAGGCCTATGGCTACACCTTC. It is translated as CASSQVPGQEAYGYTF.